The next 7 T cell receptor beta chains were all read from a single sample in a study of technical replicates of blood from a handful of donors. Method: immunoSEQ multiplex PCR; TCRdb's copy keeps in-frame clones and lacks some. Of approximately 82,000 clones listed, approximately 94% are singletons. The sequencing input was T cells isolated from PBMCs. These receptors all stem from a human donor in good health.

The chain joins TRBV7-8 to TRBJ1-5; weak D call: TRBD1 (5 bases). V dropped 2 bases and J dropped 7 bases, with 6 bases sitting between them. Germline V gene lookup returns CDR1 SGHVS and CDR2 FQNEAQ. The CDR3 covers 12 residues. This CDR3 is CASSLQGQPQHF. The CDR3, as DNA: TGTGCCAGCAGCTTACAGGGACAGCCCCAGCATTTT.

The chain has TRBV27 and TRBJ1-1; a possible D gene is TRBD1 (6 bases). The germline V gene has CDR1 MNHEY and CDR2 SMNVEV (reference sequence). This CDR3 has 14 amino acids. V gave up 3 bases and J gave up 3 bases, with 11 bases separating them. In DNA form, the CDR3 reads TGTGCCAGCAGTTTTTCGGACAGATACACTGAAGCTTTCTTT. It codes for CASSFSDRYTEAFF.

J is TRBJ1-2 and V is TRBV27; tentatively, D is TRBD1 (6 bases). Trimming pared 0 bases from V and 6 bases from J, leaving 8 bases between. CDR1 and CDR2 (germline): MNHEY, SMNVEV (reference sequence). This CDR3 comprises 13 residues. CDR3 DNA sequence: TGTGCCAGCAGTTTATCCCCAGGGGATGGCTACACCTTC. It translates to CASSLSPGDGYTF.

The chain carries TRBV7-2 and TRBJ2-1; 8 nucleotides line up with TRBD2. J was trimmed by 6 bases and V by 5 bases; bases with no gene match: 6. The CDR3 contains 14 residues. The germline CDR1 and CDR2 sequences are SGHTA and FQGNSA. Here the CDR3 reads CASSLGTSGNEQFF. The CDR3, as DNA: TGTGCCAGCAGCCTAGGGACTAGTGGCAATGAGCAGTTCTTC.

CDR3 residues: CASTPKVAEPSYNEQFF. As DNA, the CDR3 is TGTGCCAGTACTCCCAAGGTAGCGGAACCCTCCTACAATGAGCAGTTCTTC. J is TRBJ2-1 and V is TRBV19, with a tentative D call TRBD2 (6 bases). Trimming removed 7 bases from V and 0 bases from J, with 19 bases in between. CDR3 length: 17 amino acids. Germline V gene lookup returns CDR1 LNHDA and CDR2 SQIVND (reference sequence).

The chain uses TRBV18 and TRBJ2-2, with TRBD1 identical over 8 bases. Germline loops: CDR1 KGHSH, CDR2 LQKENI. Trimming cost V 1 base and J 7 bases; bases outside gene matches: 11. The length of the CDR3 is 17 residues. This chain's CDR3 is CASSPLETSRGHGELFF. The CDR3 region has the DNA TGTGCCAGCTCACCACTGGAGACATCCAGGGGGCACGGGGAGCTGTTTTTT.

This clone was counted once. The chain links TRBV10-1 to TRBJ2-1, with TRBD1 as a possible D gene (6 bases). Looked up from germline, CDR1 is WNHNN and CDR2 is SYGVQD (reference sequence). V dropped 3 bases and J dropped 6 bases, with 18 bases sitting between them. This CDR3 is 16 amino acids long. CDR3 residues: CASSDPGVGARNEQFF. CDR3 nucleotide sequence: TGCGCCAGCAGTGACCCAGGGGTTGGGGCCCGCAATGAGCAGTTCTTC.